This record covers a single T cell receptor beta chain. The antigen it binds to is not known. One base away there is no much larger clone; base qualities are not given. TCRbeta CDR3 regions were amplified from genomic DNA by means of the immunoSEQ Assay, a bias-controlled multiplex PCR. The paper's data handling went like this. The number of nucleated cells in each sample was estimated from the amplification of reference gene primers within the assay. To quantify the absolute abundance of each unique TCRbeta CDR3 rearrangement, sequence reads were collapsed and filtered. For each sample, productive Simpson clonality was calculated as the square root of Simpson's diversity index over productive rearrangements. In TCRdb, the immuneACCESS table is reduced to in-frame sequences with V and J assigned. These tables do not hold every clone; where another copy was compared, an unresolved V gene accounts for under half, and the others remain unexplained. The V and J calls and clone size come from that table; D and trimming were worked out from the DNA. For this sample there are around 140,000 clones; about 87% appear just once. The ten top clones hold about 11% of the sample.

These data belong to a study of blood T cell repertoires in COVID-19 (dated by TCRdb to the early 2020s). Notes on the research overall: Samples from collaborators originated in the United States, Italy and Spain and spanned both the acute and convalescent phases of COVID-19. Where available, HLA class I and class II types were taken from metadata supplied by the sample provider and were not determined by assay-based typing. The samples were drawn from the first 160 participants of the ongoing ImmuneRACE study and from some 1,300 subjects provided by 6 global collaborators. Subjects who had been exposed to COVID-19, were actively infected with it, or had recovered from it provided the deeply sampled blood TCRbeta repertoires that made up the dataset. The prospective study material was composed of cDNA or gDNA derived from T cells, B-cell-depleted T cells, or PBMCs. Nearly every sample came with metadata listing a de-identified subject ID, COVID-19 status, age in years and sex. The repertoires were made available in a free public database intended to serve as a resource for research on the immune response to SARS-CoV-2. Broader findings and caveats from the paper: The quantity of clinical and demographic metadata differed by source and by participant and was supplied without curation.

Each collaborating institution followed its own protocols to collect whole blood in K2EDTA tubes. For TCRbeta analysis, collaborator samples were shipped as frozen whole blood, as isolated PBMCs, or as DNA extracted from either sample type. This clonotype originated in a man aged 55 to 69 with active or convalescent COVID-19. The sequencing input was peripheral blood.

The CDR3 region: CASSLQARGGYTF. The sequenced DNA is TGCGCCAGCAGCTTACAGGCTCGCGGCGGCTACACCTTC. Rearrangement joined TRBV5-1 to TRBJ1-2; the D gene is perhaps TRBD1, from 5 matching bases. Between the V and J ends, shortened by 2 bases and 8 bases respectively, the junction contains 13 bases. Per the germline V gene, SGHRS is the CDR1 and YFSETQ is the CDR2. The CDR3 contains 13 residues, cysteine and phenylalanine counted. CDR3 DNA is the only sequence kept; it has 39 bases, read in frame from the first base.